Following are 27 T cell receptor beta chains from one sample sequenced in a study of blood T cell repertoires in COVID-19. Clones were sequenced by immunoSEQ multiplex PCR, and TCRdb holds only the in-frame ones, with some missing. The sample holds about 440,000 clones, 70% to 90% seen once. The sequencing input was PBMCs or T cells enriched from blood (not recorded which). The source of these receptors is a woman aged 18-29 years with acute COVID-19.

This clone has just a few counts. The chain combines TRBV9 with TRBJ2-7; 9 bases fit TRBD1. This CDR3 is built from 12 residues. The germline V gene has CDR1 SGDLS and CDR2 YYNGEE. The trim removed 3 bases at V and 9 bases at J, leaving 4 bases unmatched. CDR3 loop: CASSGTGVGQYF. The CDR3 nucleotides are TGTGCCAGCAGCGGGACAGGGGTCGGGCAGTACTTC.

The chain links TRBV19 to TRBJ2-7; possible D gene TRBD2, 6 bases. CDR1 and CDR2 from the germline V gene are LNHDA and SQIVND (reference sequence). CDR3 length equals 12 residues. V was trimmed by 6 bases and J by 5 bases, leaving 11 bases between them. CDR3 protein: CASSGSSHEQYF. For the CDR3, the DNA is TGTGCCAGTAGCGGGAGTTCCCACGAGCAGTACTTC.

The V and J genes are TRBV11-2 and TRBJ1-4; 8 bases are a match to TRBD1. CDR1 and CDR2 (germline): SGHAT, FQNNGV. The CDR3 is made up of 14 amino acids. V lost 1 base, J lost 7 bases, and 2 bases stayed unmatched. CDR3 DNA: TGTGCCAGCAGCTTAGGGACAGGGACTGAAAAACTGTTTTTT. This sequence encodes CASSLGTGTEKLFF.

J is TRBJ1-4 and V is TRBV10-3, with 7 bases that match TRBD1. V gave up 0 bases and J gave up 5 bases; unmatched junction bases: 3. The CDR3 is 15 amino acids. Germline assignment: CDR1 ENHRY and CDR2 SYGVKD. CDR3 DNA: TGTGCCATCAGTGAGTCGACAGGGCTAAATGAAAAACTGTTTTTT. Translating it yields CAISESTGLNEKLFF.

The chain recombines TRBV12-3 or TRBV12-4 with TRBJ1-4; a possible D gene is TRBD1 (5 bases). Between the trimmed V and J ends, which lost 3 bases and 10 bases, there was a span of 12 bases. The CDR3 extends over 13 amino acids. CDR3 nucleotide sequence: TGTGCCAGCAGTTTTCAAGTGGGGGGAAAACTGTTTTTT. Encoded protein: CASSFQVGGKLFF.

The CDR3 DNA follows: TGTGCCAGCAGACTATATCAGAGGACAGTTAGCAATCAGCCCCAGCATTTT. The encoded protein is CASRLYQRTVSNQPQHF. The J gene is TRBJ1-5, the V gene TRBV27; possible D gene TRBD1, 6 bases. Germline CDR1 MNHEY, CDR2 SMNVEV (reference sequence). V was cut by 6 bases and J by 0 bases, with 18 bases left in between. The CDR3 sequence is 17 residues long.

This clone was observed once. This sample also contains other DNA sequences that code for the same CDR3. This chain links TRBV27 with TRBJ2-3; D remains ambiguous. CDR3 length: 13 residues. The germline V gene has CDR1 MNHEY and CDR2 SMNVEV (reference sequence). Trimming stripped 2 bases from V and 1 base from J, with 4 bases between. Here the CDR3 reads CASSLRGTDTQYF. CDR3 sequence (DNA): TGTGCCAGCAGTTTACGGGGCACAGATACGCAGTATTTT.

The genes are TRBV12-5 and TRBJ1-3; 7 bases are shared with TRBD1. V shed 1 base and J 2 bases; nucleotides not matched to a gene: 2. CDR1 is LGHNT and CDR2 is FRNRAP in the germline V gene. The CDR3 is 15 amino acids. The CDR3 loop is CASGLGQGPGNTIYF. The CDR3 nucleotides are TGTGCTAGTGGTTTGGGACAGGGCCCTGGAAACACCATATATTTT.

This chain connects TRBV11-3 to TRBJ2-1, with 8 bases that match TRBD1. CDR1 is SGHNT and CDR2 is YENEEA in the germline V gene. V lost 0 bases to trimming and J lost 8 bases; unmatched junction nucleotides: 9. This CDR3 contains 16 residues. The CDR3 reads CASSLDSGTGGHEQFF. In nucleotides, the CDR3 is TGTGCCAGCAGCTTAGACTCCGGGACAGGAGGCCATGAGCAGTTCTTC.

The genes are TRBV3-1 (or the pseudogene TRBV3-2) and TRBJ1-5; no definite D call. The length of the CDR3 is 13 residues. In germline, CDR1 is LGHDT, CDR2 YNNKEL (reference sequence). The germline V and J ends were trimmed by 5 bases and 2 bases, with 7 bases remaining between them. CDR3: CASSTLRNQPQHF. The CDR3 DNA is TGTGCCAGCAGCACTCTTCGCAATCAGCCCCAGCATTTT.

This clone was found a few times. The chain combines TRBV19 with TRBJ2-7; weak D call: TRBD1 (6 bases). Trimming stripped 6 bases from V and 2 bases from J, with 11 bases between. The CDR3 length is 13 residues. CDR1 is LNHDA and CDR2 is SQIVND in the germline V gene (reference sequence). The CDR3 protein is CASSTGRTYEQYF. The CDR3 DNA sequence: TGTGCCAGTAGCACAGGGCGAACCTACGAGCAGTACTTC.

This chain connects TRBV4-3 to TRBJ1-2; the D gene is possibly TRBD1 (5 bases). CDR1 is LGHNA, CDR2 YSLEER, per germline. V lost 0 bases, J lost 3 bases, and 11 bases lay in between. The CDR3 length is 15 residues. The CDR3 is CASSQDVLGDYGYTF. CDR3 in DNA: TGCGCCAGCAGCCAAGATGTTTTAGGGGACTATGGCTACACCTTC.

This chain links TRBV3-1 (or the pseudogene TRBV3-2) with TRBJ2-1, with 8 bases aligning to TRBD2. Trimming removed 0 bases from V and 8 bases from J; junction bases left unmatched: 6. From germline, CDR1 is LGHDT and CDR2 YNNKEL (reference sequence). The CDR3 runs 15 residues. The CDR3 sequence is CASSQDRAGGYEQFF. The CDR3 DNA sequence: TGTGCCAGCAGCCAAGATCGGGCGGGGGGTTATGAGCAGTTCTTC.

V and J are TRBV28 and TRBJ2-1; D is perhaps TRBD1 (6 bases). Germline loops: CDR1 MDHEN, CDR2 SYDVKM. V was cut by 6 bases and J by 3 bases, with 15 bases left in between. This CDR3 region has 15 residues. The CDR3 loop reads CASSFNRVDYNEQFF. The CDR3 region has the DNA TGTGCCAGCAGCTTCAACAGGGTGGACTACAATGAGCAGTTCTTC.

This clone was picked up a small number of times. The gene calls are TRBV27 and TRBJ2-1; 9 nucleotides match TRBD2. The V gene's germline CDR1 is MNHEY and CDR2 SMNVEV (reference sequence). The J segment lost 7 bases and the V segment lost 3 bases, leaving 7 bases of the junction unmatched. This CDR3 has 15 residues. This chain's CDR3 is CASSFQASGVNEQFF. CDR3 DNA sequence: TGTGCCAGCAGTTTTCAGGCTAGCGGGGTAAATGAGCAGTTCTTC.

This chain joins TRBV19 and TRBJ1-6; 7 positions agree with TRBD1. This CDR3 spans 15 amino acids. From germline, CDR1 is LNHDA and CDR2 SQIVND (reference sequence). The junction had 10 bases not matched to a gene; V was cut back by 5 bases and J by 9 bases. The CDR3 coding sequence is TGTGCCAGTAGTTTCCAGACAGGGCTTTCTTCACCCCTCCACTTT. It is translated as CASSFQTGLSSPLHF.

In its sample, this clone was seen a few times. The rearrangement links TRBV7-8 to TRBJ1-2; TRBD1 agrees at 7 bases. The CDR3 extends over 17 amino acids. The germline gives CDR1 SGHVS, CDR2 FQNEAQ. Trimming removed 4 bases from V and 8 bases from J; junction bases left unmatched: 19. In nucleotides, the CDR3 is TGTGCCAGCAGCTCCTCCCCCGGGACAGCCGGAAAAGGGGGCTACACCTTC. Encoded protein: CASSSSPGTAGKGGYTF.

This chain links TRBV10-3 with TRBJ2-7; 12 positions agree with TRBD2. Germline V lookup: CDR1 ENHRY, CDR2 SYGVKD. The junction had 14 bases not matched to a gene; V was cut back by 7 bases and J by 4 bases. The CDR3 is made up of 17 amino acids. The CDR3 spells CAITGGLAGGPAYEQYF. Here the CDR3 DNA reads TGTGCCATCACCGGGGGGCTAGCGGGAGGGCCCGCTTACGAGCAGTACTTC.

This chain links TRBV19 with TRBJ1-3; 7 bases line up with TRBD1. Germline loops: CDR1 LNHDA, CDR2 SQIVND (reference sequence). Unmatched junction bases numbered 7, after V lost 3 bases and J lost 2 bases. The CDR3 contains 16 residues. The CDR3 coding sequence is TGTGCCAGTAGTATTAAGAAGGGGGCGGCTGGAAACACCATATATTTT. Its translation is CASSIKKGAAGNTIYF.

The chain recombines TRBV4-1 with TRBJ2-1; 13 bases are a match to TRBD2. The CDR3 covers 19 residues. Trimming took 1 base from V and 4 from J; bases not matched to a gene: 10. CDR1 MGHRA and CDR2 YSYEKL come from the germline V gene. The CDR3 DNA is TGCGCCAGCAGCCAAGGACAGATACTAGCGGGGGGGCATTACAATGAGCAGTTCTTC. Its protein is CASSQGQILAGGHYNEQFF.

DNA for the CDR3: TGTGCCAGCAGTTATTCGGGACTAGCGGGGGCGCGGCAGTTCTTC. Translation gives CASSYSGLAGARQFF. The chain couples TRBV6-5 to TRBJ2-1, with 14 bases matching TRBD2. This CDR3 is 15 amino acids long. Germline V gives CDR1 MNHEY, CDR2 SVGAGI. J gave up 12 bases and V 3 bases, and 7 bases lay outside the gene matches.

The rearrangement joins TRBV7-2 to TRBJ2-1; 8 bases are shared with TRBD2. CDR1 is SGHTA, CDR2 FQGNSA, per germline. CDR3 length: 16 residues. The V segment lost 2 bases and the J segment 4 bases; nucleotides outside the gene matches: 7. CDR3 sequence reads: CASSLSLREGYNEQFF. The CDR3 DNA reads TGTGCCAGCAGCTTAAGTCTACGGGAGGGTTACAATGAGCAGTTCTTC.

The rearrangement joins TRBV2 to TRBJ1-3, with D perhaps TRBD1 (5 bases). This CDR3 region has 13 residues. Trimming pared 3 bases from V and 2 bases from J, leaving 5 bases between. The V gene's germline CDR1 is SNHLY and CDR2 FYNNEI. This CDR3 reads CASSDRAGNTIYF. The CDR3 DNA sequence: TGTGCCAGCAGTGACAGGGCTGGAAACACCATATATTTT.

The CDR3 loop reads CASSSGSNYGYTF. As DNA, the CDR3 is TGTGCCAGCAGCTCCGGGAGTAACTATGGCTACACCTTC. The V gene is TRBV5-6, the J gene TRBJ1-2; no clear D gene. This CDR3 is 13 amino acids long. Deletions cut 3 bases from V and 1 base from J, with 7 bases between. Germline CDR1 SGHDT, CDR2 YYEEEE.

The gene calls are TRBV5-1 and TRBJ2-2; a weak D match, TRBD1 (6 bases). The V gene's germline CDR1 is SGHRS and CDR2 YFSETQ. The V end was cut by 5 bases, the J end by 5 bases, with 16 bases between. The CDR3 is 15 residues long. The CDR3 here is CASRSSGVATGELFF. DNA for the CDR3: TGCGCCAGCAGATCATCAGGGGTCGCAACCGGGGAGCTGTTTTTT.

V and J are TRBV15 and TRBJ1-4, with D uncertain. The length of the CDR3 is 14 residues. V was trimmed by 7 bases and J by 0 bases, leaving 9 bases between them. CDR1 and CDR2 from the germline V gene are LNHNV and YYDKDF (reference sequence). CDR3 sequence reads: CATKPGTTNEKLFF. As DNA, the CDR3 is TGTGCCACCAAGCCCGGGACAACTAATGAAAAACTGTTTTTT.

CDR3 in DNA: TGCAGCGTTGAAGTCTGGCAGGGGGAAAAACTGTTTTTT. Amino acid sequence: CSVEVWQGEKLFF. The V call is TRBV29-1, the J call TRBJ1-4; D may be TRBD1 (6 bases). Germline CDR1 is SQVTM and CDR2 is ANQGSEA. V was cut by 1 base and J by 8 bases, with 11 bases left in between. The CDR3 sequence is 13 residues long. Filled out from reference TRBV29-1 and TRBJ1-4, the complete variable domain reads SAVISQKPSRDICQRGTSLTIQCQVDSQVTMMFWYRQQPGQSLTLIATANQGSEATYESGFVIDKFPISRPNLTFSTLTVSNMSPEDSSIYLCSVEVWQGEKLFFGSGTQLSVL.